These T cell receptor beta chains were read from a single sample in a study of T cell responses to AZD1222 COVID-19 vaccine. This table comes from immunoSEQ multiplex PCR, and its TCRdb copy is limited to in-frame clones, with some not included. This sample yields 95,000 to 120,000 clones, of which approximately 88% are seen a single time; approximately 6.9% belongs to the top ten. Material: peripheral blood, obtained 28 days after the second AZD1222 dose. Receptors originate from an adult who received the AZD1222 COVID-19 vaccine. CDR3s include the opening cysteine and the closing phenylalanine or tryptophan. Each record gives: J gene, V gene, clone size, D gene, CDR3 DNA, CDR3 protein. A D gene is named only where the DNA matches it firmly. A row's size may be missing; if present it is once, few, many or a size class.

>TRBJ1-1|TRBV18|.|TRBD1
TGTGCCAGCTCACGCGGACAGGGCGGAACTGAAGCTTTCTTT
CASSRGQGGTEAFF
>TRBJ2-1|TRBV5-5|.|.
TGTGCCAGCAGCAATGGGGCAGTGCAGGGCGGCAATGAGCAGTTCTTC
CASSNGAVQGGNEQFF
>TRBJ2-1|TRBV5-4|.|TRBD2
TGTGCCAGCAGCTTGGATCTAGCGGGGGGGCGCGAGCAGTTCTTC
CASSLDLAGGREQFF
>TRBJ1-3|TRBV5-1|.|.
TGCGCCAGCAGCTTGAGTCAGGGCGGCGCTGGAAACACCATATATTTT
CASSLSQGGAGNTIYF
>TRBJ2-7|TRBV6-2/TRBV6-3|few|TRBD1
TGTGCCAGCAGTTACCTCAAGGGGGCACAGGGCGAGCAGTACTTC
CASSYLKGAQGEQYF
>TRBJ2-1|TRBV5-1|.|.
TGCGCCAGCAGCTTGTGGCCTGCTGAGCAGTTCTTC
CASSLWPAEQFF
>TRBJ2-6|TRBV19|.|TRBD1
TGTGCCAGTAGTATCGGGACAGGGAGGACTGGGGCCAACGTCCTGACTTTC
CASSIGTGRTGANVLTF
>TRBJ1-1|TRBV7-3|.|.
TGTGCCAGCAGCTTAAATCTCACTGAAGCTTTCTTT
CASSLNLTEAFF
>TRBJ1-6|TRBV12-3/TRBV12-4|.|.
TGTGCCAGCACCTCCGGGAGACCCCTCCACTTT
CASTSGRPLHF
>TRBJ1-1|TRBV7-2|.|.
TGTGCCAGCAGCTTAGGGATGATCTGGAGCACTGAAGCTTTCTTT
CASSLGMIWSTEAFF
>TRBJ1-4|TRBV5-1|.|.
TGCGCCAGCAGCCCAGGGGACGGTGCAACTAATGAAAAACTGTTTTTT
CASSPGDGATNEKLFF
>TRBJ1-4|TRBV15|once|.
TGTGCCACCAGCAGAGATAGGACAACTAATGAAAAACTGTTTTTT
CATSRDRTTNEKLFF
>TRBJ1-2|TRBV20-1|.|.
TGCAGTGCTATAGACTATGGCTACACCTTC
CSAIDYGYTF
>TRBJ1-4|TRBV7-9|.|.
TGTGCCAGCAGCTATCCTTTGGGACACCCTAATGAAAAACTGTTTTTT
CASSYPLGHPNEKLFF
>TRBJ1-2|TRBV5-1|once|.
TGCGCCAGCAGCTTGTGGGACCAGGGGAGTGGCTACACCTTC
CASSLWDQGSGYTF
>TRBJ1-6|TRBV19|.|.
TGTGCCAGTAGTGGAGGGGCCGACCTTAATTCACCCCTCCACTTT
CASSGGADLNSPLHF
>TRBJ1-4|TRBV14|medium-sized|TRBD1
TGTGCCAGCAGCCCAGGGGGACAGTCGAATGAAAAACTGTTTTTT
CASSPGGQSNEKLFF
>TRBJ1-5|TRBV21-1|.|.
TGTGCCAGCAGCAAGATGGGACGGAAATGCAATCAGCCCCAGCATTTT
CASSKMGRKCNQPQHF
>TRBJ1-1|TRBV5-1|.|.
TGCGCCAGCAGCTTGGGGGGAGTGAACACTGAAGCTTTCTTT
CASSLGGVNTEAFF
>TRBJ1-5|TRBV18|.|.
TGTGCCAGCTCAGGCGGTTCCCGGGAGCCCCAGCATTTT
CASSGGSREPQHF
>TRBJ2-3|TRBV7-9|.|.
TGTGCCAGCAGCTTAGCGGGTTGGACAGATACGCAGTATTTT
CASSLAGWTDTQYF
>TRBJ1-6|TRBV2|once|.
TGTGCCAGCAGTGCGGAGGACAATTCACCCCTCCACTTT
CASSAEDNSPLHF
>TRBJ1-1|TRBV2|.|.
TGTGCCAGCAGTGCCCCCAGGGGTGTCGTAGAAACTGAAGCTTTCTTT
CASSAPRGVVETEAFF
>TRBJ2-1|TRBV5-8|.|.
TGTGCCAGCAGCCCACGGACAGAACTTTACAATGAGCAGTTCTTC
CASSPRTELYNEQFF
>TRBJ1-5|TRBV7-9|.|.
TGTGCCAGCAGCTTCTCCGGGATTCAGCCCCAGCATTTT
CASSFSGIQPQHF
>TRBJ2-7|TRBV20-1|.|.
TGCAGTGCTAGGGCGGACTACGAGCAGTACTTC
CSARADYEQYF
>TRBJ2-3|TRBV7-8|.|.
TGTGCCAGCAGCTTTTTCGTGGCCAGCACAGATACGCAGTATTTT
CASSFFVASTDTQYF
>TRBJ1-2|TRBV4-2|.|.
TGTGCCAGCAGCGAAGCCGGGGTTTGGGCGGTCAACTATGGCTACACCTTC
CASSEAGVWAVNYGYTF
>TRBJ2-7|TRBV10-3|.|.
TGTGCCATCGGAAAACAGGGAAATACCTACGAGCAGTACTTC
CAIGKQGNTYEQYF
>TRBJ1-6|TRBV7-9|.|TRBD1
TGTGCCAGCAGCTTAGTGGGACAGGGTAATTCACCCCTCCACTTT
CASSLVGQGNSPLHF
>TRBJ2-3|TRBV5-1|.|.
TGCGCCAGCAGTTCCGGGACTGGACCGGGCACAGATACGCAGTATTTT
CASSSGTGPGTDTQYF
>TRBJ2-7|TRBV7-8|.|TRBD1
TGTGCCAGCAGCTTAGACAGGGGGGAGAACGAGCAGTACTTC
CASSLDRGENEQYF
>TRBJ1-6|TRBV7-2|.|.
TGTGCCAGCAGCTTAGTAGCAGGGTCGGGTTCACCCCTCCACTTT
CASSLVAGSGSPLHF
>TRBJ2-2|TRBV27|.|.
TGTGCCAGCAGTTTATCGCAAAGTTCTGGGGAGCTGTTTTTT
CASSLSQSSGELFF
>TRBJ1-2|TRBV10-3|.|TRBD1
TGTGCCATCAGTGAGTCGGGGACAGGGGTGAGCTACACCTTC
CAISESGTGVSYTF
>TRBJ2-1|TRBV9|.|TRBD1
TGTGCCAGCAGCGCCGGACAGGGGTCCTACAATGAGCAGTTCTTC
CASSAGQGSYNEQFF
>TRBJ1-2|TRBV7-2|.|.
TGTGCCAGCAGCCCTGAGACCCCTAACTATGGCTACACCTTC
CASSPETPNYGYTF
>TRBJ2-1|TRBV7-9|.|TRBD2
TGTGCCGGGGAAACGGGGAGGGTTGAATACAATGAGCAGTTCTTC
CAGETGRVEYNEQFF
>TRBJ2-1|TRBV5-1|.|.
TGCGCCAGCAGCTTGGGAAACAGGGCCCTATACAATGAGCAGTTCTTC
CASSLGNRALYNEQFF
>TRBJ2-3|TRBV6-5|.|TRBD1
TGTGCCAGCACCAGGACAGGGACGGGAGATACGCAGTATTTT
CASTRTGTGDTQYF
>TRBJ1-2|TRBV7-2|.|.
TGTGCCAGCAGCTTAGCGCGGGGGGGACGTGGCTACACCTTC
CASSLARGGRGYTF
>TRBJ1-3|TRBV7-3|.|.
TGTGCCAGCAGCCTCCCAGCGAAGGACTTCCCGACTGGAAACACCATATATTTT
CASSLPAKDFPTGNTIYF
>TRBJ2-2|TRBV29-1|.|.
TGCAGCGTTGAATATCGTGGGGGAACCGGGGAGCTGTTTTTT
CSVEYRGGTGELFF
>TRBJ1-1|TRBV7-2|.|.
TGTGCCAGCGGGGAGGAGATAAACACTGAAGCTTTCTTT
CASGEEINTEAFF
>TRBJ1-6|TRBV5-8|.|TRBD1
TGTGCCAGCAGCGCGAGACAAGGACAGGGGAACAATTCACCCCTCCACTTT
CASSARQGQGNNSPLHF